The entry below gives a single T cell receptor (beta chain) sequence along with its context. At one boundary the junction diverges from the germline segment, which might be a read error. Germline CDR1 is SGDLS and CDR2 is YYNGEE. The CDR3 contains 13 residues. The data were taken from a study of blood T cell repertoires in COVID-19. Study-level background: Some COVID-19 samples were acute and others convalescent; all came from the United States, Italy and Spain. PBMCs, B-cell-depleted T cells, or T cells provided the cDNA or gDNA that made up the material.

The table came from immunoSEQ multiplex PCR; TCRdb's copy has only in-frame clones and leaves some out. The sample has some 240,000 clones; approximately 85% are singletons. Seattle patients were enrolled while actively infected and followed longitudinally. This sequence originates from a woman in her seventies with COVID-19, enrolled during active disease. Source material: peripheral blood. The chain couples TRBV9 to TRBJ1-5; D unclear. The CDR3 region is CANERRANQPQHF. In nucleotides, the CDR3 is TGCGCGAATGAAAGGAGGGCCAATCAGCCCCAGCATTTT.